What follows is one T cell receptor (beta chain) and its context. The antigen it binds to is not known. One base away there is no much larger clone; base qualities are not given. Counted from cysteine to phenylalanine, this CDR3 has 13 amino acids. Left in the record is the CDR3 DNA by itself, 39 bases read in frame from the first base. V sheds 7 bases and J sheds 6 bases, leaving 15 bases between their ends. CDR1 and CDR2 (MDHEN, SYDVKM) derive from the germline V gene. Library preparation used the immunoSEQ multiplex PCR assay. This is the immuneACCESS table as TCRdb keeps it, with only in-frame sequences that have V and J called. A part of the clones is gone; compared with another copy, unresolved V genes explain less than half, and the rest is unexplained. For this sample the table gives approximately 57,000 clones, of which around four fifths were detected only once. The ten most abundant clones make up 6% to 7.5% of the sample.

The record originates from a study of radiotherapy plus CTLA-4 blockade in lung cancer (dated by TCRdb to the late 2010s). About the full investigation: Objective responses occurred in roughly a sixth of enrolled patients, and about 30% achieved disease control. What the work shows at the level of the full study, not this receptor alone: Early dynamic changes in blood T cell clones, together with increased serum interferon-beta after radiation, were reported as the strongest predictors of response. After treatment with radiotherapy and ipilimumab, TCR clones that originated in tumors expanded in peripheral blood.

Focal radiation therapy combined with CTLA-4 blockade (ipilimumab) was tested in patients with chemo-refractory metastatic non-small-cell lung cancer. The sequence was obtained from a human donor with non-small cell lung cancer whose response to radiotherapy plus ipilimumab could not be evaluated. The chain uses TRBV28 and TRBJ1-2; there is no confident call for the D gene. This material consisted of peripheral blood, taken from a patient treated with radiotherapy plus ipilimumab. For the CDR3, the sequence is CASKLGHANGYTF. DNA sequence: TGTGCCAGCAAACTAGGGCACGCCAATGGCTACACCTTC.